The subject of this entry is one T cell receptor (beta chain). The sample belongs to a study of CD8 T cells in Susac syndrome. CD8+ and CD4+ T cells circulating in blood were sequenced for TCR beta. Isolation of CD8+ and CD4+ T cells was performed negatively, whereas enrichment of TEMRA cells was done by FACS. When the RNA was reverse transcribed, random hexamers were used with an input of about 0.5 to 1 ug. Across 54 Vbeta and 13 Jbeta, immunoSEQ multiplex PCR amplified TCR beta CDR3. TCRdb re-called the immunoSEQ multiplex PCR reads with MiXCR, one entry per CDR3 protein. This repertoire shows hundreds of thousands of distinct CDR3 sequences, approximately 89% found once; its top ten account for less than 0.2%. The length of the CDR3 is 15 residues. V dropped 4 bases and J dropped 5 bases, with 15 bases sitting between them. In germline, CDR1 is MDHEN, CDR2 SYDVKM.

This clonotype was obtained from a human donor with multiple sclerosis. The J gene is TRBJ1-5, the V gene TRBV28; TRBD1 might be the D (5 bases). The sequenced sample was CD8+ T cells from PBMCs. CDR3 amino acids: CASSSPRPGHQPQHF. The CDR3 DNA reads TGTGCCAGCAGTTCCCCCCGGCCAGGGCATCAGCCCCAGCATTTT.